The 18 T cell receptor beta chains presented below share a single source sample, sequenced in a study of cytomegalovirus exposure and HLA in healthy donors. PCR employed 60 Vbeta and 13 Jbeta primers. TCRdb's copy holds only in-frame clones and misses some; the assay was immunoSEQ multiplex PCR. The profile shows roughly 150,000 clones, about 81% of them singletons. Sequencing input: PBMCs. The receptor source for this set is a girl aged 2-10 years in good health and CMV-seropositive.

The chain couples TRBV5-1 to TRBJ2-2, with 16 bases aligning to TRBD2. The CDR3 sequence is 19 residues long. Per the germline V gene, CDR1 is SGHRS and CDR2 is YFSETQ. V gave up 0 bases and J gave up 3 bases; unmatched junction bases: 5. The CDR3 sequence is CASSLAGTSGRADTGELFF. DNA of the CDR3: TGCGCCAGCAGCTTGGCCGGGACTAGCGGGAGGGCCGACACCGGGGAGCTGTTTTTT.

Note on this clone: An end of the junction differs from the germline gene, which may be a read error. This chain links TRBV7-9 with TRBJ1-1; TRBD1 agrees at 12 bases. This CDR3 is built from 16 residues. CDR1 is SEHNR and CDR2 is FQNEAQ in the germline V gene (reference sequence). This chain's CDR3 is CSSRLPGQGANTEAFF. In DNA, the CDR3 is TGTTCCAGCAGACTCCCGGGACAGGGGGCGAACACTGAAGCTTTCTTT.

This rearrangement joins TRBV27 to TRBJ2-7; perhaps TRBD2 as D (6 bases). This CDR3 spans 13 amino acids. Germline CDR1 is MNHEY and CDR2 is SMNVEV (reference sequence). V was shortened by 5 bases and J by 3 bases, with 11 bases between the two germline ends. CDR3 residues: CASSPGLNYEQYF. CDR3 in DNA: TGTGCCAGCAGTCCCGGACTAAACTACGAGCAGTACTTC.

This chain joins TRBV28 and TRBJ1-3; D not certain. Germline V lookup: CDR1 MDHEN, CDR2 SYDVKM. The CDR3 totals 17 residues. Trimming pared 4 bases from V and 0 bases from J, leaving 16 bases between. This CDR3 is CASSSYRGRGSGNTIYF. CDR3 in DNA: TGTGCCAGCAGTTCTTACCGAGGCCGGGGCTCTGGAAACACCATATATTTT.

This clone was observed once. This chain uses TRBV30 with TRBJ2-4; 9 bases agree with TRBD1. V was clipped by 2 bases and J by 8 bases; unmatched bases: 10. The CDR3 contains 15 residues. Germline-derived CDR1 and CDR2 are GTSNPN and SVGIG (reference sequence). CDR3 region: CAWSHTGGAGDIQYF. CDR3 nucleotides: TGTGCCTGGAGTCACACAGGGGGCGCGGGAGACATTCAGTACTTC.

The chain is built from TRBV10-2 and TRBJ1-1; D is perhaps TRBD1 (6 bases). Looked up from germline, CDR1 is WSHSY and CDR2 is SAAADI. The CDR3 contains 14 residues. Trimming stripped 3 bases from V and 4 bases from J, with 12 bases between. CDR3 nucleotides: TGCGCCAGCAGTGATCCAGGGGCCCTCACTGAAGCTTTCTTT. Protein: CASSDPGALTEAFF.

The chain uses TRBV7-3 and TRBJ2-1; D unclear. Trimming removed 5 bases from V and 15 bases from J, with 14 bases in between. CDR1 and CDR2 (germline): SGHTA, FQGTGA. This CDR3 has 11 amino acids. The CDR3 DNA reads as TGTGCCAGCAGCGCGAACGCTAAGCCGTTCTTC. Translation gives CASSANAKPFF.

V is TRBV9 and J is TRBJ1-4; possible D gene TRBD1, 6 bases. The ends were cut back, 4 bases at V and 8 bases at J, with 12 bases in the middle. The CDR3 covers 13 residues. CDR1 and CDR2 (germline): SGDLS, YYNGEE. The CDR3 region is CASSPRGREKLFF. The DNA for the CDR3 is TGTGCCAGCAGCCCCAGGGGAAGGGAAAAACTGTTTTTT.

V and J are TRBV11-2 and TRBJ2-7; TRBD2 agrees at 7 bases. The germline gives CDR1 SGHAT, CDR2 FQNNGV. The trim removed 5 bases at V and 2 bases at J, leaving 12 bases unmatched. The CDR3 sequence is 16 residues long. The CDR3 here is CASSPLSGSGTYEQYF. Written as DNA, the CDR3 is TGTGCCAGCAGCCCCCTAAGTGGGAGCGGGACCTACGAGCAGTACTTC.

The genes are TRBV2 and TRBJ2-5, with TRBD2 identical over 7 bases. The CDR3 spans 14 residues. The V segment lost 5 bases and the J segment 3 bases; nucleotides outside the gene matches: 6. Per germline, CDR1 SNHLY and CDR2 FYNNEI. The CDR3 DNA reads TGTGCCAGCAGTCGGGCAGGGAGGGAAGAGACCCAGTACTTC. It codes for CASSRAGREETQYF.

The chain employs TRBV28 and TRBJ2-7; D unclear. This CDR3 has 10 residues. The germline gives CDR1 MDHEN, CDR2 SYDVKM. Between the trimmed V and J ends, which lost 7 bases and 2 bases, there was a span of 3 bases. CDR3 nucleotide sequence: TGTGCCAGCACAACCTACGAGCAGTACTTC. Translated, it gives CASTTYEQYF.

V and J are TRBV5-1 and TRBJ1-1; 9 positions agree with TRBD1. Germline V lookup: CDR1 SGHRS, CDR2 YFSETQ. This CDR3 comprises 15 residues. The J segment lost 8 bases and the V segment lost 4 bases, leaving 12 bases of the junction unmatched. The CDR3: CASSVQGAGGKEAFF. CDR3 coding DNA: TGCGCCAGCAGCGTACAGGGGGCTGGAGGAAAGGAAGCTTTCTTT. The complete variable domain, with remaining parts taken from reference TRBV5-1 and TRBJ1-1, reads KAGVTQTPRYLIKTRGQQVTLSCSPISGHRSVSWYQQTPGQGLQFLFEYFSETQRNKGNFPGRFSGRQFSNSRSEMNVSTLELGDSALYLCASSVQGAGGKEAFFGQGTRLTVV.

This clone was seen a single time. V gene TRBV19 combines with J gene TRBJ1-1; 7 positions match TRBD1. The germline V gene encodes CDR1 LNHDA and CDR2 SQIVND (reference sequence). V dropped 6 bases and J dropped 2; count of bases not matched to a gene: 9. The CDR3 is 15 amino acids. The CDR3, as DNA: TGTGCCAGTAGCCTTACAGGGGCCGGCAACACTGAAGCTTTCTTT. It encodes CASSLTGAGNTEAFF.

The chain joins TRBV9 to TRBJ1-4; D gene ambiguous. CDR3 size: 14 residues. The V end was cut by 3 bases, the J end by 1 base, with 7 bases between. The germline CDR1 and CDR2 sequences are SGDLS and YYNGEE. CDR3 sequence (DNA): TGTGCCAGCAGCGCCGGAGGAACTAATGAAAAACTGTTTTTT. This codes for CASSAGGTNEKLFF.

This clone showed up just once. The chain has TRBV27 and TRBJ2-7; 10 nucleotides line up with TRBD2. CDR1 MNHEY and CDR2 SMNVEV come from the germline V gene (reference sequence). CDR3 length equals 15 residues. Trimming removed 4 bases from V and 7 bases from J; junction bases left unmatched: 10. The CDR3 spells CASSYSGRAQGEQYF. The CDR3 DNA is TGTGCCAGCAGTTACAGCGGGAGGGCTCAAGGGGAGCAGTACTTC.

J is TRBJ2-5 and V is TRBV7-9; maybe TRBD1 (5 bases). The CDR3 runs to 14 residues. Germline V gives CDR1 SEHNR, CDR2 FQNEAQ (reference sequence). The V end lost 1 base, the J end lost 1 base, and 7 bases lay between the germline ends. The CDR3 sequence: CASSLERGQETQYF. The CDR3 DNA reads TGTGCCAGCAGCTTAGAAAGGGGCCAAGAGACCCAGTACTTC.

The chain is built from TRBV5-1 and TRBJ2-3; no reliable D call. Germline CDR1 reads SGHRS; CDR2 reads YFSETQ. This CDR3 has 14 residues. Trimming shortened V by 4 bases and J by 0 bases, and 9 bases separated the two germline ends. The CDR3 nucleotides are TGCGCCAGCAGCCTATTTCAAAGCACAGATACGCAGTATTTT. It encodes CASSLFQSTDTQYF.

V is TRBV6-6 and J is TRBJ2-7; TRBD2 aligns across 7 bases. The CDR3 length is 14 residues. Germline CDR1 reads MNHNY; CDR2 reads SVGAGI (reference sequence). Germline trimming cut 2 bases from V and 3 bases from J; bases unmatched to any gene: 4. The CDR3, as DNA: TGTGCCAGCAGTTACCAGCGGGGAAGCTACGAGCAGTACTTC. Protein product: CASSYQRGSYEQYF.